The source of this T cell receptor (beta chain) is a study of T cells after yellow fever vaccination. This CDR3 has 16 residues. V lost 5 bases and J lost 3; bases outside the gene matches: 6. Germline CDR1 reads KGHDR; CDR2 reads SFDVKD. Each CDR3 protein gets one entry after TCRdb re-called the 5' RACE reads with MiXCR. The table lists 500,000 to 700,000 distinct CDR3 sequences, about 19% of them singletons. The sequencing here drew on PBMCs, taken 15 days after the yellow fever booster vaccination. The rearrangement links TRBV24-1 to TRBJ2-1, with TRBD1 identical over 10 bases. The TCR sequence derives from a man between 25 and 39 years old who received the YFV17D yellow fever vaccine. This CDR3 reads CATSGVTGGFYNEQFF. CDR3 bases: TGTGCCACCAGTGGCGTGACAGGGGGCTTCTACAATGAGCAGTTCTTC.